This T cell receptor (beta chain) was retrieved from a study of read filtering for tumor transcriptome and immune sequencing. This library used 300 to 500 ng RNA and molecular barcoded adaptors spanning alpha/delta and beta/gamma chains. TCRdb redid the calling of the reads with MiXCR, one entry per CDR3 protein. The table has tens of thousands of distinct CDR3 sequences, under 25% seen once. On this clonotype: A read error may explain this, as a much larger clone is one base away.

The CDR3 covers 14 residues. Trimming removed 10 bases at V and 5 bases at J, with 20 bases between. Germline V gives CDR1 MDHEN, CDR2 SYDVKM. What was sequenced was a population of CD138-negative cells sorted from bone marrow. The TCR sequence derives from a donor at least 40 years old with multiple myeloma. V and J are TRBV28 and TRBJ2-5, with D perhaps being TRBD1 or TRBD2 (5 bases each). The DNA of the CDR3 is TGTGCCACCTCATGGGACGCCGTCCACGAGACCCAGTACTTC. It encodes CATSWDAVHETQYF. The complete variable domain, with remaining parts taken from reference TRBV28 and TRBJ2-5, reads DVKVTQSSRYLVKRTGEKVFLECVQDMDHENMFWYRQDPGLGLRLIYFSYDVKMKEKGDIPEGYSVSREKKERFSLILESASTNQTSMYLCATSWDAVHETQYFGPGTRLLVL.